The 24 T cell receptor beta chains presented below share a single source sample, sequenced in a study of human T cells and chemical hapten exposure. In TCRdb, the RACE reads were re-called with MiXCR into one record per CDR3 protein. The repertoire consists of tens of thousands of distinct CDR3 sequences, with around 7% occurring once and the leading ten covering under 2%. Time point reported: pre-sensitization, week 0. Treatment of the sample: therapeutic diphenylcyclopropenone sensitization with weekly scalp DPC. The specimen was whole blood, collected in connection with sensitization to the hapten diphenylcyclopropenone (DPC). The receptor source for this set is a woman younger than 45 with alopecia areata. Some clones in this sample may be carry-over from other donors' samples.

The chain joins TRBV5-1 to TRBJ1-2; D may be TRBD1 (6 bases). CDR1 and CDR2 from the germline V gene are SGHRS and YFSETQ. The CDR3 is made up of 12 amino acids. Trimming cost V 4 bases and J 4 bases, with 8 bases left between them. In DNA, the CDR3 is TGCGCCAGCAGCGTGACAGGCTATGGCTACACCTTC. Its protein is CASSVTGYGYTF. The full variable domain, completed using reference TRBV5-1 and TRBJ1-2, is KAGVTQTPRYLIKTRGQQVTLSCSPISGHRSVSWYQQTPGQGLQFLFEYFSETQRNKGNFPGRFSGRQFSNSRSEMNVSTLELGDSALYLCASSVTGYGYTFGSGTRLTVV.

This clonotype has just one count. This may be a read error: a much more frequent sequence differs by one nucleotide. The chain is built from TRBV6-1 and TRBJ2-7; no clear D gene. The CDR3 spans 13 residues. Germline CDR1 MNHNS, CDR2 SASEGT. The V end was cut by 10 bases, the J end by 3 bases, with 16 bases between. CDR3: CATVPRRNYEQYF. In nucleotides, the CDR3 is TGTGCCACCGTACCCAGAAGAAACTACGAGCAGTACTTC.

This clonotype was detected ten times or more. The chain joins TRBV7-8 to TRBJ1-6; D remains unclear. This CDR3 comprises 18 residues. CDR1 SGHVS and CDR2 FQNEAQ come from the germline V gene. The germline V and J ends were trimmed by 1 base and 7 bases, with 20 bases remaining between them. For the CDR3, the DNA is TGTGCCAGCAGCTTAGAACGTGTGAGGGCAGGACGAAATTCACCCCTCCACTTT. Its translation is CASSLERVRAGRNSPLHF.

The sample holds many counts of this clonotype. The V call is TRBV7-9, the J call TRBJ2-3; possibly TRBD1 for D (6 bases). CDR1 is SEHNR, CDR2 FQNEAQ, per germline (reference sequence). Trimming removed 2 bases at V and 4 bases at J, with 13 bases between. The CDR3 has 15 residues. The CDR3 DNA reads TGTGCCAGCAGCTTAAGAGGGGGAGTCGCAGATACGCAGTATTTT. Translating gives CASSLRGGVADTQYF. Looking up the rest from reference TRBV7-9 and TRBJ2-3 gives the full variable domain: DTGVSQNPRHKITKRGQNVTFRCDPISEHNRLYWYRQTLGQGPEFLTYFQNEAQLEKSRLLSDRFSAERPKGSFSTLEIQRTEQGDSAMYLCASSLRGGVADTQYFGPGTRLTVL.

This clonotype occurred many times. The CDR3 reads CASSRDLTRNTEAFF. The CDR3 region has the DNA TGTGCCAGCAGTCGGGACTTAACACGGAACACTGAAGCTTTCTTT. This chain connects TRBV2 to TRBJ1-1; D is perhaps TRBD1 (5 bases). The CDR3 totals 15 residues. Per germline, CDR1 SNHLY and CDR2 FYNNEI. The V gene lost 5 bases and the J gene lost 1 base, with 14 bases spanning the gap. Full variable domain (rest looked up from reference TRBV2 and TRBJ1-1): EPEVTQTPSHQVTQMGQEVILRCVPISNHLYFYWYRQILGQKVEFLVSFYNNEISEKSEIFDDQFSVERPDGSNFTLKIRSTKLEDSAMYFCASSRDLTRNTEAFFGQGTRLTVV.

The V and J genes are TRBV20-1 and TRBJ1-2; TRBD1 matches at 9 bases. The CDR3 runs to 16 residues. J was trimmed by 2 bases and V by 3 bases; bases with no gene match: 10. Germline V gives CDR1 DFQATT, CDR2 SNEGSKA (reference sequence). CDR3 sequence reads: CSASPRTGAINYGYTF. DNA for the CDR3: TGCAGTGCTAGTCCCCGGACAGGGGCGATAAACTATGGCTACACCTTC.

This clonotype has just a few counts. J is TRBJ1-4 and V is TRBV20-1, with D uncertain. V was pared by 0 bases and J by 5 bases, with 13 bases between. Germline-derived CDR1 and CDR2 are DFQATT and SNEGSKA (reference sequence). This CDR3 has 15 residues. CDR3 in amino acids: CSARDRKGINEKLFF. The CDR3 coding sequence is TGCAGTGCTAGAGATCGTAAAGGGATCAATGAAAAACTGTTTTTT.

This clonotype has at least ten counts. The genes are TRBV27 and TRBJ2-1; a possible D gene is TRBD2 (5 bases). V gave up 6 bases and J gave up 3 bases, with 12 bases separating them. The CDR3 length is 14 residues. Germline V gene data show CDR1 as MNHEY and CDR2 as SMNVEV (reference sequence). CDR3 protein: CASRREGLYNEQFF. Here the CDR3 DNA reads TGTGCCAGCAGGAGGGAAGGACTCTACAATGAGCAGTTCTTC.

With respect to this clonotype: A much larger clone differs from this one at a single base, so this may be a read error. The chain has TRBV4-1 and TRBJ1-2, with D perhaps TRBD1 (5 bases). The length of the CDR3 is 15 residues. Between the trimmed V and J ends, which lost 0 bases and 6 bases, there was a span of 14 bases. Germline V gene data show CDR1 as MGHRA and CDR2 as YSYEKL. The CDR3 sequence is CASSQEGPGTHGYTF. CDR3 nucleotide sequence: TGCGCCAGCAGCCAAGAAGGTCCAGGGACCCATGGCTACACCTTC.

This clonotype showed up many times. V and J are TRBV19 and TRBJ1-5; D ambiguous. Deletions cut 1 base from V and 2 bases from J, with 6 bases between. Germline V lookup: CDR1 LNHDA, CDR2 SQIVND (reference sequence). The CDR3 is 14 residues long. The CDR3 bases are TGTGCCAGTAGTATAGGCACAGGCAATCAGCCCCAGCATTTT. Translated, it gives CASSIGTGNQPQHF.

There are many counts of this clonotype. The V call is TRBV29-1, the J call TRBJ1-5; D call uncertain. Germline V gives CDR1 SQVTM, CDR2 ANQGSEA. The CDR3 extends over 13 amino acids. In nucleotides, the CDR3 is TGCAGTGCCCTGGGCGGTAGCAATCAGCCCCAGCATTTT. Residues: CSALGGSNQPQHF.

Comment on this clonotype: This sequence may be a read error, since a much larger clone differs from it by one base. This chain joins TRBV7-9 and TRBJ1-1; D remains unclear. The CDR3 is made up of 14 amino acids. The germline V and J ends were trimmed by 3 bases and 4 bases, with 12 bases remaining between them. Per the germline V gene, CDR1 is SEHNR and CDR2 is FQNEAQ (reference sequence). CDR3 in DNA: TGTGCCAGCAGCTTTAGCATAGGGAGCACTGAAGCTTTCTTT. This codes for CASSFSIGSTEAFF.

This clonotype was seen at least ten times. The V gene is TRBV2, the J gene TRBJ1-6; 7 bases are a match to TRBD1. This CDR3 comprises 14 residues. The ends lost 4 bases at V and 10 bases at J; junction bases unmatched: 7. Germline V gives CDR1 SNHLY, CDR2 FYNNEI. In DNA, the CDR3 is TGTGCCAGCAGTGCACAGGGGCCGCTATCACCCCTCCACTTT. Its translation is CASSAQGPLSPLHF. Drawing the rest from reference TRBV2 and TRBJ1-6, the complete variable domain is EPEVTQTPSHQVTQMGQEVILRCVPISNHLYFYWYRQILGQKVEFLVSFYNNEISEKSEIFDDQFSVERPDGSNFTLKIRSTKLEDSAMYFCASSAQGPLSPLHFGNGTRLTVT.

This clonotype has a count of ten or more. This rearrangement joins TRBV6-5 to TRBJ1-1; tentatively, D is TRBD1 (5 bases). CDR1 is MNHEY, CDR2 SVGAGI, per germline. This CDR3 contains 14 residues. The ends were cut back, 2 bases at V and 7 bases at J, with 14 bases in the middle. CDR3 DNA: TGTGCCAGCAGTTACGCCGCAGGGAGGTATGAAGCTTTCTTT. It yields the protein CASSYAAGRYEAFF.

This clonotype came up a few times. The rearrangement joins TRBV12-3 or TRBV12-4 to TRBJ1-5; maybe TRBD1 (6 bases). Trimming shortened V by 5 bases and J by 4 bases, and 12 bases separated the two germline ends. This CDR3 has 14 residues. The CDR3 DNA reads as TGTGCCAGCAGTCCGTTAACAGGGAATCAGCCCCAGCATTTT. It codes for CASSPLTGNQPQHF.

The chain is built from TRBV20-1 and TRBJ1-4; D is possibly TRBD1 (5 bases). Trimming pared 0 bases from V and 0 bases from J, leaving 11 bases between. Germline V gives CDR1 DFQATT, CDR2 SNEGSKA (reference sequence). CDR3 length: 16 residues. CDR3 sequence (DNA): TGCAGTGCTAGAGATGGGCGGGACTCAACTAATGAAAAACTGTTTTTT. Its translation is CSARDGRDSTNEKLFF.

This clonotype showed up many times. The chain has TRBV18 and TRBJ1-1; D is ambiguous. Trimming pared 3 bases from V and 0 bases from J, leaving 8 bases between. CDR3 length: 14 residues. Germline CDR1 reads KGHSH; CDR2 reads LQKENI. The DNA of the CDR3 is TGTGCCAGCTCACCGGCCAGCCTGAACACTGAAGCTTTCTTT. Translation: CASSPASLNTEAFF.

This clonotype was seen at least ten times. This sequence joins TRBV2 and TRBJ2-3; possibly TRBD2 for D (5 bases). CDR1 is SNHLY and CDR2 is FYNNEI in the germline V gene. CDR3 length: 15 residues. V was clipped by 4 bases and J by 3 bases, with 14 bases between them. CDR3 DNA sequence: TGTGCCAGCAGTGGGAAGCCAGGCGGGACAGATACGCAGTATTTT. Its protein product is CASSGKPGGTDTQYF.

Ten or more counts support this clonotype. The chain employs TRBV11-3 and TRBJ1-1; D unclear. CDR1 and CDR2 (germline): SGHNT, YENEEA. There are 13 residues in the CDR3. Trimming removed 5 bases at V and 0 bases at J, with 7 bases between. The CDR3 loop is CASSENMNTEAFF. For the CDR3, the DNA is TGTGCCAGCAGCGAAAACATGAACACTGAAGCTTTCTTT.

The table lists this clonotype with many counts. This chain uses TRBV5-5 with TRBJ2-5, with a possible D match to TRBD2 (6 bases). This CDR3 spans 13 amino acids. Germline V CDR1 and CDR2: SGHKS, YYEKEE (reference sequence). V shed 1 base and J shed 6 bases, with 10 bases lying between them. CDR3 region: CASSLIGGKTQYF. CDR3 in DNA: TGTGCCAGCAGCTTGATTGGGGGGAAGACCCAGTACTTC.

There are many counts of this clonotype. The J gene is TRBJ1-2, the V gene TRBV7-2, with a weak D call TRBD1 (6 bases). The V end was cut by 8 bases, the J end by 2 bases, with 18 bases between. CDR1 SGHTA and CDR2 FQGNSA come from the germline V gene. This CDR3 spans 15 amino acids. The CDR3 DNA is TGTGCCAGCTCCGCAGGCGGACAGACAAACTATGGCTACACCTTC. This translates into CASSAGGQTNYGYTF.

There are many counts of this clonotype. The chain uses TRBV7-9 and TRBJ1-4; 8 nucleotides match TRBD1. Looked up from germline, CDR1 is SEHNR and CDR2 is FQNEAQ (reference sequence). Losses at the gene ends were 4 bases for V and 5 bases for J; bases not matched to a gene: 6. The CDR3 spans 15 residues. CDR3 region: CASSSSGTGNEKLFF. In DNA, the CDR3 is TGTGCCAGCAGCTCGTCCGGGACAGGAAATGAAAAACTGTTTTTT.

This clonotype has ten or more counts. The CDR3 spells CASSVRTSDTGELFF. The CDR3 nucleotides read TGTGCCAGCAGTGTTCGGACTAGCGACACCGGGGAGCTGTTTTTT. This sequence joins TRBV6-1 and TRBJ2-2; 9 nucleotides match TRBD2. Germline V lookup: CDR1 MNHNS, CDR2 SASEGT. Germline trimming cut 4 bases from V and 3 bases from J; bases unmatched to any gene: 3. This CDR3 is built from 15 residues.

This clonotype was picked up many times. The chain combines TRBV4-2 with TRBJ2-7, with 8 bases matching TRBD2. The CDR3 sequence is 15 residues long. V lost 4 bases, J lost 1 base, and 6 bases stayed unmatched. Germline V gene sequence: CDR1 LGHNA, CDR2 YNFKEQ. CDR3 DNA sequence: TGTGCCAGCAGCCCCGCCGGGGGGGCTTCCTACGAGCAGTACTTC. Translation: CASSPAGGASYEQYF.